This TCR beta chain was sequenced for a study of regulatory T cells in long-lasting Graves disease. In building TCR beta libraries, iRepertoire HTBI primers were used together with Arm-PCR of CDR3 regions. TCRdb reanalysed the multiplex PCR reads using MiXCR and keeps one entry per CDR3 protein. The sample has 250,000 to 300,000 distinct CDR3 sequences, about 20% seen once. Indicated time point: newly diagnosed GD, antithyroid drugs for less than 3 months. PBMC RNA was the source of the TCR library. There are many counts of this clonotype. CDR1 SGHRS and CDR2 YFSETQ come from the germline V gene. The V gene lost 0 bases and the J gene lost 2 bases, with 11 bases spanning the gap. The CDR3 is 16 residues long. This sample also appeared in a second study, on T cells in Graves' hyperthyroidism and ophthalmopathy. That investigation notes: Appearing also in blood were most of the thyroid clonotypes expanded above 0.001.

This sequence was found in a woman aged 25 to 39 with Graves disease. The chain links TRBV5-1 to TRBJ2-2; D call uncertain. The sample consisted of peripheral blood mononuclear cells (PBMCs), taken at new diagnosis, from a patient treated with antithyroid drugs. The CDR3 loop reads CASSLEAMSNTGELFF. The CDR3 nucleotides are TGCGCCAGCAGCTTGGAGGCCATGAGTAACACCGGGGAGCTGTTTTTT.